The 2 T cell receptor beta chains below were found in one sample sequenced in a study of OX40 agonist ivuxolimab in advanced cancers. Only in-frame clones appear in the TCRdb table, and some are missing; sequencing was by immunoSEQ multiplex PCR. Of tens of thousands of clones detected, about 85% appear once; the ten largest clones hold around a quarter. The sample was CD4+ or CD8+ T cells sorted from blood, taken in a trial of the OX40 agonist ivuxolimab. The receptors shown here come from an adult with an advanced solid tumor such as melanoma, head and neck, liver or kidney cancer.

This clone is medium-sized (0.01 to 0.1%) within its sample. This sequence joins TRBV7-9 and TRBJ2-7; no firm D call. This CDR3 contains 14 residues. Germline V gene lookup returns CDR1 SEHNR and CDR2 FQNEAQ (reference sequence). V was trimmed by 1 base and J by 2 bases, leaving 9 bases between them. The chain's CDR3 is CASSLDWNPYEQYF. CDR3 bases: TGTGCCAGCAGCTTAGATTGGAACCCCTACGAGCAGTACTTC.

The chain has TRBV25-1 and TRBJ2-1, with 7 positions matching TRBD2. With V trimmed by 1 base and J by 6 bases, 0 bases remained unmatched. This CDR3 is built from 13 residues. Per germline, CDR1 MGHDK and CDR2 SYGVNS. Here the CDR3 DNA reads TGTGCCAGCAGTGAATGGGAGGGCAATGAGCAGTTCTTC. It yields the protein CASSEWEGNEQFF.